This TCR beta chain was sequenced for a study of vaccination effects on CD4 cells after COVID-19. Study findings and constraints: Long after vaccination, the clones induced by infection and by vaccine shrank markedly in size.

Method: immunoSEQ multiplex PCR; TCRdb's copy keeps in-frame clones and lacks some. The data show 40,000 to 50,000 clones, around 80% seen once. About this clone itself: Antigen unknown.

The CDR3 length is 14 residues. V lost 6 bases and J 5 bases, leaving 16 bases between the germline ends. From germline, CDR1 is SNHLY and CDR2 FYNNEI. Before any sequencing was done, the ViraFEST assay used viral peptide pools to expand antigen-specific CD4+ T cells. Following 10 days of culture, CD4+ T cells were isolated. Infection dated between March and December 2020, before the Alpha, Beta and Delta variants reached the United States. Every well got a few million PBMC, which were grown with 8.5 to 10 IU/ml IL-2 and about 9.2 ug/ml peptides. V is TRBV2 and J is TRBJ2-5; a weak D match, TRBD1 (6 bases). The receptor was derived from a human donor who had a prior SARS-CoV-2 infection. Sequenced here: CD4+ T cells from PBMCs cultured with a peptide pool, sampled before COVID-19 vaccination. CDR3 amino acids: CASREDRVRETQYF. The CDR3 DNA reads TGTGCCAGCAGAGAGGACAGAGTTAGGGAGACCCAGTACTTC.